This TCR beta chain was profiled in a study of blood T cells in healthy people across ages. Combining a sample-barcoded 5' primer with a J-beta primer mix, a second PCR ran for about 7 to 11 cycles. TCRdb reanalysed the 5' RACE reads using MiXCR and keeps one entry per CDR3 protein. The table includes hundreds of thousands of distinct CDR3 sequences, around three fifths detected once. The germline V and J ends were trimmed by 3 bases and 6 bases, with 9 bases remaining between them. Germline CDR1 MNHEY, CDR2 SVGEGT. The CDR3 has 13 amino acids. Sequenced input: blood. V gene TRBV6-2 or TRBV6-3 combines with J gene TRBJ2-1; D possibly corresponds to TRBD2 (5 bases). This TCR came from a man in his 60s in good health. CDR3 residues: CASSYTRGNEQFF. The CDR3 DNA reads TGTGCCAGCAGTTATACTAGAGGCAATGAGCAGTTCTTC.